The present T cell receptor beta chain was sequenced within a study of cytomegalovirus exposure and HLA in healthy donors. Study results and caveats: The likely origin of a cluster of highly shared sequence variants was a sequencing artifact.

Of note for this clone: Its antigen is unknown.

PCR used 60 Vbeta primers and 13 Jbeta primers. TCRdb's copy holds only in-frame clones and misses some; the assay was immunoSEQ multiplex PCR. The sample carries roughly 100,000 clones, less than 90% recorded once. Between the trimmed V and J ends, which lost 5 bases and 5 bases, there was a span of 6 bases. This CDR3 has 11 residues. Germline CDR1 and CDR2: MDHEN and SYDVKM. V gene TRBV28 combines with J gene TRBJ1-2; weak D call: TRBD1 (5 bases). The receptor comes from a man aged 35-49 years in good health and CMV-seronegative. Sequenced: PBMCs. The CDR3, as DNA: TGTGCCAGCAGTGCAGGGTATGGCTACACCTTC. Its protein is CASSAGYGYTF.